This entry describes one T cell receptor (beta chain). The sample is drawn from a study of T cell changes during pregnancy in multiple sclerosis. This CDR3 is built from 14 residues. Germline CDR1 reads SEHNR; CDR2 reads FQNEAQ (reference sequence). Between the trimmed V and J ends, which lost 5 bases and 5 bases, there was a span of 13 bases. Using immunoSEQ multiplex PCR, the repertoire was profiled, and TCRdb retains in-frame clones only, with some absent. The table lists 65,000 to 85,000 clones, roughly 90% of them singletons, with about 1% in the top ten. This sequence originates from a female donor in good health, enrolled as a control in a pregnancy study. This chain joins TRBV7-9 and TRBJ1-5; TRBD1 is a possible D gene (5 bases). The sequences come from peripheral blood, collected in the first trimester of pregnancy. CDR3 residues: CASSPNLGDQPQHF. CDR3 DNA sequence: TGTGCCAGCAGCCCGAATCTAGGGGATCAGCCCCAGCATTTT.